This T cell receptor (beta chain) was captured by sequencing in a study of shared clonotypes between healthy human individuals. CDR1 is ENHRY and CDR2 is SYGVKD in the germline V gene. CDR3 length: 14 amino acids. J gave up 7 bases and V 5 bases, and 4 bases lay outside the gene matches. The study ran the assay at deep level. Per the authors' pipeline: As immunoSEQ supplied junction-only sequences (without quality scores), filtering differed. Sequencing used immunoSEQ multiplex PCR; TCRdb keeps in-frame clones, though not all of them. V and J calls and clone size are copied from that table; D and trimming were computed from the DNA. The sample contains about 490,000 clones, around 80% of which appear only once.

This TCR was recovered from a woman in her 40s in good health. Some clones in this sample may be carry-over from other donors' samples. The genes are TRBV10-3 and TRBJ2-2; TRBD2 agrees at 10 bases. Material: PBMCs. The CDR3 bases are TGTGCCATCAGTCTAGCGGGAGCGGTCGGGGAGCTGTTTTTT. As protein: CAISLAGAVGELFF.